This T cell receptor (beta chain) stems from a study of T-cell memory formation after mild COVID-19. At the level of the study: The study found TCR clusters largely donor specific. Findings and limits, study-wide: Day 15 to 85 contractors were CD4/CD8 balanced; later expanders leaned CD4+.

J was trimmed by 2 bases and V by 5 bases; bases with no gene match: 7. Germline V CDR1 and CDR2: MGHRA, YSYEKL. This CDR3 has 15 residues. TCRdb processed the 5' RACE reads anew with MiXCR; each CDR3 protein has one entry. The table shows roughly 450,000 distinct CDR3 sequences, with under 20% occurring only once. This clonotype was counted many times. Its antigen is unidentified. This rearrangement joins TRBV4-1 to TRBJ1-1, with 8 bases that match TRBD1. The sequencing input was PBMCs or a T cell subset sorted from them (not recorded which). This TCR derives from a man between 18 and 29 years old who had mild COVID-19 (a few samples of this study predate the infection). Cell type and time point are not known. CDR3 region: CASSYRTGRNTEAFF. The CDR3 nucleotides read TGCGCCAGCAGCTATCGGACAGGGCGTAACACTGAAGCTTTCTTT.